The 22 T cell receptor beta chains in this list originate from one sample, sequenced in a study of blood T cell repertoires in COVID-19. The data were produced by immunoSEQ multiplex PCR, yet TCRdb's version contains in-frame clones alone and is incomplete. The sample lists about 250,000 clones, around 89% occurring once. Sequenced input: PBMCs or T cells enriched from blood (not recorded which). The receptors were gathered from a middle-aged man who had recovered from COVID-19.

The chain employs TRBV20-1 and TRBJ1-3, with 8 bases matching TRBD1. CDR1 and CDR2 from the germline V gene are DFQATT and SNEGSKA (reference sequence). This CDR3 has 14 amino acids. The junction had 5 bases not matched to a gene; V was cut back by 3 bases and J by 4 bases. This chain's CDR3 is CSASVQGVGNTIYF. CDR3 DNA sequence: TGCAGTGCTAGTGTACAGGGGGTGGGAAACACCATATATTTT.

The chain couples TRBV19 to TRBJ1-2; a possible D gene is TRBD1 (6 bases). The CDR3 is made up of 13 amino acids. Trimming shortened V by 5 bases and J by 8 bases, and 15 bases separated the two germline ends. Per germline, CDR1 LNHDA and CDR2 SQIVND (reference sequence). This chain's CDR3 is CASSVPRGAGYTF. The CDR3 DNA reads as TGTGCCAGTAGTGTACCCCGGGGGGCGGGCTACACCTTC.

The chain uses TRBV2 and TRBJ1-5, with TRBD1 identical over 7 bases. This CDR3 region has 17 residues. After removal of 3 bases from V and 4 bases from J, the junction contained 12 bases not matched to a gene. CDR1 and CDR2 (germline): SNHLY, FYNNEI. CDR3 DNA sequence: TGTGCCAGCAGTGAGGACCGGGACAGTCGAGGGAATCAGCCCCAGCATTTT. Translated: CASSEDRDSRGNQPQHF.

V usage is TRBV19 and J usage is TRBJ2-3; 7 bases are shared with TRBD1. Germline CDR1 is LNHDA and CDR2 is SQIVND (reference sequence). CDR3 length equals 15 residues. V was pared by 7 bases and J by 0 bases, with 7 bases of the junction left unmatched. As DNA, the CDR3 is TGTGCCAGTACCCCCGGGGACAGAAGCACAGATACGCAGTATTTT. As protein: CASTPGDRSTDTQYF.

CDR3 region: CASSISRNQPQHF. CDR3 DNA: TGTGCCAGCAGCATAAGCCGGAATCAGCCCCAGCATTTT. The chain couples TRBV7-8 to TRBJ1-5, with unresolved D. Germline loops: CDR1 SGHVS, CDR2 FQNEAQ. This CDR3 spans 13 amino acids. The V end was cut by 5 bases, the J end by 4 bases, with 9 bases between.

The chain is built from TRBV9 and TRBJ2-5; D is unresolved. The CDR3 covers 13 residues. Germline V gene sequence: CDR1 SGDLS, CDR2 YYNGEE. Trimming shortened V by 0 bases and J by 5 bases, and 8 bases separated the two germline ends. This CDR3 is CASSVDVSETQYF. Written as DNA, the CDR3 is TGTGCCAGCAGCGTAGATGTCTCGGAGACCCAGTACTTC.

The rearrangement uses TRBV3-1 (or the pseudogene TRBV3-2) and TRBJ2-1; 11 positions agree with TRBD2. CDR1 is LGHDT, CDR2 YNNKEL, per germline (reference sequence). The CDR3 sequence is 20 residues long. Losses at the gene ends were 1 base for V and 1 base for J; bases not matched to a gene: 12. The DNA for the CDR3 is TGTGCCAGCAGCCAAGTTATTCCGCCTAGCGGGGGGTTTTCCTACAATGAGCAGTTCTTC. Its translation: CASSQVIPPSGGFSYNEQFF.

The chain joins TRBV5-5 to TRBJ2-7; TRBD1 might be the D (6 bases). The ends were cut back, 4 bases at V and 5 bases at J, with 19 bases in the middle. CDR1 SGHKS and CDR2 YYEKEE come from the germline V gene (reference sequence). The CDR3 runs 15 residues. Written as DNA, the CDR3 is TGTGCCAGCAGCCCACGACAGGACTGGGTCGACGAGCAGTACTTC. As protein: CASSPRQDWVDEQYF.

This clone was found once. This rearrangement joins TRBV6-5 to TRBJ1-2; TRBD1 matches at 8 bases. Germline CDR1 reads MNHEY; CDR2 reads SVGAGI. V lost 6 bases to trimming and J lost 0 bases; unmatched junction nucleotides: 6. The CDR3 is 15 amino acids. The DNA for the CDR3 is TGTGCCAGCAGGCCCCCAGGGGGCCCTAACTATGGCTACACCTTC. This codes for CASRPPGGPNYGYTF.

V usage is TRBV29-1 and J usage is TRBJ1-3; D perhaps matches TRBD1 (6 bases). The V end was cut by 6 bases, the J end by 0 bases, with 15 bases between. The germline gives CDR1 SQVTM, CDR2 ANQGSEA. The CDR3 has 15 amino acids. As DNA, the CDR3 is TGCAGCGTGGGACATTTACCCAACTCTGGAAACACCATATATTTT. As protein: CSVGHLPNSGNTIYF.

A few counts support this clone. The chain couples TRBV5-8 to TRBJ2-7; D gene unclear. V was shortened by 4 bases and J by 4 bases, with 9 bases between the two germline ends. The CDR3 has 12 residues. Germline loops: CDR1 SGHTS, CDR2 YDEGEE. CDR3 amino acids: CASSLSLYEQYF. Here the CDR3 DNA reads TGTGCCAGCAGCCTCTCTCTTTACGAGCAGTACTTC.

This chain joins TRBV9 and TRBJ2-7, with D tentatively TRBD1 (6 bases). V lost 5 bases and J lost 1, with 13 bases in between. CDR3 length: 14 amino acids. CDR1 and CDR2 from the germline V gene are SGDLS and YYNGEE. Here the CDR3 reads CASRPGAESYEQYF. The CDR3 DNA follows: TGTGCCAGCAGACCAGGGGCGGAATCCTACGAGCAGTACTTC.

DNA of the CDR3: TGTGCCAGCAGTTTAATCGTGGGAGCCTACACAGATACGCAGTATTTT. Amino acid sequence: CASSLIVGAYTDTQYF. The chain employs TRBV27 and TRBJ2-3; the D gene is possibly TRBD2 (5 bases). This CDR3 is 16 amino acids long. V lost 2 bases to trimming and J lost 2 bases, with 14 bases between them. CDR1 MNHEY and CDR2 SMNVEV come from the germline V gene (reference sequence).

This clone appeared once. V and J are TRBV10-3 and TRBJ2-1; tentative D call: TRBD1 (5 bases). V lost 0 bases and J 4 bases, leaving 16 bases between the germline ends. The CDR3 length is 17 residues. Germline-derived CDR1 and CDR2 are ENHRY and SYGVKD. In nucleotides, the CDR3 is TGTGCCATCAGTGAGTCTACCCGATTCGACAGTTACAATGAGCAGTTCTTC. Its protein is CAISESTRFDSYNEQFF.

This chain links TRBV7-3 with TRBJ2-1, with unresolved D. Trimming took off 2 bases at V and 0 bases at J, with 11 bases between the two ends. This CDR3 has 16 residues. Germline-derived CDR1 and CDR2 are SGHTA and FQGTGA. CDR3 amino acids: CASSLVSRSSYNEQFF. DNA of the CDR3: TGTGCCAGCAGCTTAGTGTCCCGGAGCTCCTACAATGAGCAGTTCTTC.

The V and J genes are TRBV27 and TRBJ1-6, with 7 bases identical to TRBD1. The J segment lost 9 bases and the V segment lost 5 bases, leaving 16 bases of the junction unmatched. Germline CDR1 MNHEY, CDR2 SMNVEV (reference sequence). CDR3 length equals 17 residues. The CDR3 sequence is CASSPTRSTGQISPLHF. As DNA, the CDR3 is TGTGCCAGCAGTCCCACCCGCTCGACAGGGCAAATTTCACCCCTCCACTTT.

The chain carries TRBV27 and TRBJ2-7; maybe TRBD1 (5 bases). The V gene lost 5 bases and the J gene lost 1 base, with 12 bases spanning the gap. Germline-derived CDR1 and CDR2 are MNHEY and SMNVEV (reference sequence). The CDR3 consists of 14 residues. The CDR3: CASSLKGQSYEQYF. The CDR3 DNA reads TGTGCCAGCAGTCTAAAGGGGCAGTCCTACGAGCAGTACTTC.

The CDR3 region has the DNA TGCAGCGTTGAAGGGGGGACAGTGGGCACTGAAGCTTTCTTT. Amino acids: CSVEGGTVGTEAFF. The J gene is TRBJ1-1, the V gene TRBV29-1; 7 nucleotides agree with TRBD1. CDR1 and CDR2 (germline): SQVTM, ANQGSEA. This CDR3 has 14 residues. With V trimmed by 1 base and J by 4 bases, 6 bases remained unmatched.

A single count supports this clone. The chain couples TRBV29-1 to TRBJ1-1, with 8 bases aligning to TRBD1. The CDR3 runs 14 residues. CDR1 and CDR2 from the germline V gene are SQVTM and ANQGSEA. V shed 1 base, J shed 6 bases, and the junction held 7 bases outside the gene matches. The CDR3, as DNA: TGCAGCGTTGAAGGGCGCAGGGGGCGCCCTGAAGCTTTCTTT. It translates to CSVEGRRGRPEAFF.

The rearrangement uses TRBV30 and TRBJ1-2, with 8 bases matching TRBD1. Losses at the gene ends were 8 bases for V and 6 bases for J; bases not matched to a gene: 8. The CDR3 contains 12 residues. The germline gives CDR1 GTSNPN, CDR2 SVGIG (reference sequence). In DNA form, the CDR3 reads TGTGCCCGGGAACAGGGGGGGGATGGCTACACCTTC. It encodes CAREQGGDGYTF.

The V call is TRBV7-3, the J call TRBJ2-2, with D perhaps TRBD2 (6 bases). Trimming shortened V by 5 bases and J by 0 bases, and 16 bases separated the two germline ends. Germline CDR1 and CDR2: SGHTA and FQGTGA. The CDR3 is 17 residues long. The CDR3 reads CASSPMGLAPNTGELFF. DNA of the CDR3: TGTGCCAGCAGCCCCATGGGGCTAGCGCCGAACACCGGGGAGCTGTTTTTT.

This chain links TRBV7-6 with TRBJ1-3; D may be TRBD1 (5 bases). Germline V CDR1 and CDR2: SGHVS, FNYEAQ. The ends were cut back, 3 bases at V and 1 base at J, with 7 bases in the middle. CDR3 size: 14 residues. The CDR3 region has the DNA TGTGCCAGCAGCTTCGGGGGTTCTGGAAACACCATATATTTT. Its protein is CASSFGGSGNTIYF.